Listed here is a single T cell receptor beta chain. This clone was recorded only once. Its cognate antigen has yet to be identified. Nothing much larger sits one base from this clone, and base qualities are not available. This sample was taken from a study of cytomegalovirus exposure and HLA in healthy donors (dated by TCRdb to about 2017). In the study overall: According to a later analysis, one platform produced both the 120 validation repertoires and the approximately 670 repertoires of the first cohort. In addition to the first cohort of approximately 670 subjects, a separate validation cohort of 120 different subjects was used. High-throughput TCR immunosequencing, statistical association of individual TCRs with disease status, and machine learning were combined to predict cytomegalovirus infection status. The study aimed to test whether signatures of past pathogen exposure could be identified by cataloging public T cell receptors. The research as a whole found: Most TCR sequences were seen in very few donors, while some public TCRs were found in many individuals. Cytomegalovirus status was reported to be diagnosed by the classifier with high specificity and sensitivity in both the original and validation cohorts. It was suggested by the authors that the approach could potentially be generalized to other disease states and immunological phenotypes. A later analysis lacked HLA typing for the validation cohort, so it scored co-occurrence in that cohort across all 110 or so repertoires. In the study, approximately 160 TCR beta chains were listed as associated with cytomegalovirus. Three of the identified cytomegalovirus-associated TCR beta chains were confirmed in vitro to be specific for cytomegalovirus antigens. Of the cluster scores, 85% to 95% were above 0 in a later analysis, which found that TCRs clustered in the first cohort also tended to co-occur in the 95 to 150 validation repertoires.

Separate from the roughly 630-subject first cohort, the validation cohort of roughly 110 subjects was the group to which the donors belonged. From V the trimming removes 3 bases and from J it removes 6 bases, while the gene matches leave 7 bases of the junction unaccounted for. There are 15 amino acids in the CDR3, from cysteine to phenylalanine inclusive. Only the CDR3 part of the read is kept: 45 bases, read in frame from the first base. CDR1 and CDR2 are drawn from the germline V gene (reference sequence): LNHDA, SQIVND. Libraries were prepared through the immunoSEQ multiplex PCR assay. Per the original workflow: A statistical classification framework was developed to diagnose cytomegalovirus status using the catalog of TCR beta chain sequences. Held by TCRdb, this immuneACCESS table contains in-frame sequences only and omits some clones. Under half of the omission traces to an unresolved V gene where checked; the cause of the rest is unknown. The D gene and trimming were derived from the DNA, and the V and J assignments and clone size from that table. Across this sample there are about 63,000 clones, with 80% to 90% seen only once. 1.2% of the sample belongs to the ten largest clones.

Sequences were obtained from PBMCs. The receptor comes from a woman between 18 and 29 years old in good health and CMV-seronegative. This receptor chain uses TRBV19 and TRBJ2-1, and TRBD2 matches 8 of the central bases. The nucleotide sequence reads as follows: TGTGCCAGTAGTATCCGAGCGGGAGAAAGCAATGAGCAGTTCTTC. Translated, it gives CASSIRAGESNEQFF.